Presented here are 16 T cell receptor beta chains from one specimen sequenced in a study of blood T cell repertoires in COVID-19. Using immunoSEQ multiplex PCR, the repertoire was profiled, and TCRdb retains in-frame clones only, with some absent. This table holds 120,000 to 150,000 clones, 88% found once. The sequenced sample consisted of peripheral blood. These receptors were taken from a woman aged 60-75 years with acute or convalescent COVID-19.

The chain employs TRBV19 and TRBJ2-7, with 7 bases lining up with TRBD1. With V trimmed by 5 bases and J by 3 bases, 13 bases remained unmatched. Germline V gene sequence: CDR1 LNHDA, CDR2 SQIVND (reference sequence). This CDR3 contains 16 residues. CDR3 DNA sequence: TGTGCCAGTAGTTACACCTCAGGACAGGTCCTCTACGAGCAGTACTTC. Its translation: CASSYTSGQVLYEQYF.

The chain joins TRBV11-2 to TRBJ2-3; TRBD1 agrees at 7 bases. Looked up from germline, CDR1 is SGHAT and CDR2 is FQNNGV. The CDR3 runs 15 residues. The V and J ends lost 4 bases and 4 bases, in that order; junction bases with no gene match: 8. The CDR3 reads CASSSYRGRADTQYF. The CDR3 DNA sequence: TGTGCCAGCAGCTCTTACAGGGGTCGGGCAGATACGCAGTATTTT.

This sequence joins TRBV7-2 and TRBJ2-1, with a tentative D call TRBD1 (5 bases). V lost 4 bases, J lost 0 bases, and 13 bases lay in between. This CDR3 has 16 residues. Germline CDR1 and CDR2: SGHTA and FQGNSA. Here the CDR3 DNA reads TGTGCCAGCAGCTCCGCGGCGGACATCTCCTACAATGAGCAGTTCTTC. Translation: CASSSAADISYNEQFF.

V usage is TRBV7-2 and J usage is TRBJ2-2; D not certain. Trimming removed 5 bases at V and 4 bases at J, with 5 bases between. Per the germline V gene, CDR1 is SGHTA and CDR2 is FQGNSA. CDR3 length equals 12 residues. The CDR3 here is CASSVGTGELFF. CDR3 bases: TGTGCCAGCAGCGTCGGCACCGGGGAGCTGTTTTTT.

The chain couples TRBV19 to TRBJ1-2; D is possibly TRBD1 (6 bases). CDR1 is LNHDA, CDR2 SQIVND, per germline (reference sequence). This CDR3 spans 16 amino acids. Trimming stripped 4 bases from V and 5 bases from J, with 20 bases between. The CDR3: CASSTLIRGLVYGYTF. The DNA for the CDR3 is TGTGCCAGTAGTACCCTAATCAGGGGTTTGGTTTATGGCTACACCTTC.

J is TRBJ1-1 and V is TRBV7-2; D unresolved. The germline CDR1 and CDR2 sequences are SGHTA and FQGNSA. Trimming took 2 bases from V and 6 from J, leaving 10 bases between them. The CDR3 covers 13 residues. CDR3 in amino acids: CASSLPDGAEAFF. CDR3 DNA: TGTGCCAGCAGCTTACCAGACGGGGCTGAAGCTTTCTTT. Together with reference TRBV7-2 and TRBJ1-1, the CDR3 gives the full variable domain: GAGVSQSPSNKVTEKGKDVELRCDPISGHTALYWYRQSLGQGLEFLIYFQGNSAPDKSGLPSDRFSAERTGGSVSTLTIQRTQQEDSAVYLCASSLPDGAEAFFGQGTRLTVV.

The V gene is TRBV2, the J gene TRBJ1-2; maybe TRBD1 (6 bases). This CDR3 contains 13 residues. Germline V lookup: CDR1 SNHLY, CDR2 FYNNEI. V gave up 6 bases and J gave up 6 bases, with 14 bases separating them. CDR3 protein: CASRLEQGNGYTF. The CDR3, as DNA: TGTGCCAGCAGGCTAGAACAGGGTAATGGCTACACCTTC.

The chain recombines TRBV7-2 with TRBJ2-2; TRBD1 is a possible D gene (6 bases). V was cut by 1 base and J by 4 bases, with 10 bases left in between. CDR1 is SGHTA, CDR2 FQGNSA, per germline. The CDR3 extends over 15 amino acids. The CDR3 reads CASSLERTATGELFF. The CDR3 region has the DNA TGTGCCAGCAGCTTAGAAAGGACAGCCACCGGGGAGCTGTTTTTT.

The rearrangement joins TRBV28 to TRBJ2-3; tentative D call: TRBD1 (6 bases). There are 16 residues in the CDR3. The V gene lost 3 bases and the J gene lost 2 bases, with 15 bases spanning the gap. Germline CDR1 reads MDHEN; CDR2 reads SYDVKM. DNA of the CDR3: TGTGCCAGCAGTTTCTGGGACACAACATACACAGATACGCAGTATTTT. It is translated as CASSFWDTTYTDTQYF.

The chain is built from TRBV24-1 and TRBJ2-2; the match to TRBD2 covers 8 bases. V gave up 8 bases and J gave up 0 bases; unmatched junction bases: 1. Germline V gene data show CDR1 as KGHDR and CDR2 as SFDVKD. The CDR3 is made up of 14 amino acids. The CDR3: CATMGLANTGELFF. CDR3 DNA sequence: TGTGCCACCATGGGACTAGCGAACACCGGGGAGCTGTTTTTT.

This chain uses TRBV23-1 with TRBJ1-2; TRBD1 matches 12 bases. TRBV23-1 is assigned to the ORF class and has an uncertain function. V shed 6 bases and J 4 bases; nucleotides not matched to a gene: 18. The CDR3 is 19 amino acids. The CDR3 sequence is CASRHSTGQGALCFYGYTF. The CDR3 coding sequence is TGCGCCAGCAGACACTCTACGGGACAGGGGGCGCTCTGTTTCTATGGCTACACCTTC.

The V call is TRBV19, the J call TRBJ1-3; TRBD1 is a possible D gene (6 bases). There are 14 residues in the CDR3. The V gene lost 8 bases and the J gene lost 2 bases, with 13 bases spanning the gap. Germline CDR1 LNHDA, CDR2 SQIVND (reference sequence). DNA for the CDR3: TGTGCCAGTGCAAGGGGGAGCGCTGGAAACACCATATATTTT. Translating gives CASARGSAGNTIYF.

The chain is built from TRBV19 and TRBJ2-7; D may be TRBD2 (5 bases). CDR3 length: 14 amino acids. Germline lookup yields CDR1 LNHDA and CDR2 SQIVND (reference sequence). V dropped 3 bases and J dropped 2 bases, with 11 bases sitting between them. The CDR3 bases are TGTGCCAGTAGTATGAGGGTCGTCCCCTACGAGCAGTACTTC. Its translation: CASSMRVVPYEQYF.

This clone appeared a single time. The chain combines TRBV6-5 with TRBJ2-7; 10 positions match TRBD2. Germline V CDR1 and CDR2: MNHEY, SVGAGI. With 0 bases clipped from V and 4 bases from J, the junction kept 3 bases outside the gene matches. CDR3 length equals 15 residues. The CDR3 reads CASSYSLAGAYEQYF. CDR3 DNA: TGTGCCAGCAGTTACTCCCTAGCGGGGGCTTACGAGCAGTACTTC.

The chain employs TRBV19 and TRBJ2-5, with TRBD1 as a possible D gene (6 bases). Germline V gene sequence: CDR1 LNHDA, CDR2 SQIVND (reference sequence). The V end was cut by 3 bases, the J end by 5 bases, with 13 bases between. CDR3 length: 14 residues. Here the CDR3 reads CASSIPGTTETQYF. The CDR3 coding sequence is TGTGCCAGTAGTATCCCTGGGACAACCGAGACCCAGTACTTC. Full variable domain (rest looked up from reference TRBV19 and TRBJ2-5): DGGITQSPKYLFRKEGQNVTLSCEQNLNHDAMYWYRQDPGQGLRLIYYSQIVNDFQKGDIAEGYSVSREKKESFPLTVTSAQKNPTAFYLCASSIPGTTETQYFGPGTRLLVL.

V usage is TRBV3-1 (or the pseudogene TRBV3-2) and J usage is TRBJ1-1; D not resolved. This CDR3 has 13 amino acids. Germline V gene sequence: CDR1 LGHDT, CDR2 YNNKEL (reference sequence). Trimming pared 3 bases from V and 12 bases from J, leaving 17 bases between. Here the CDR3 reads CASSQRDTSETFF. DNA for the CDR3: TGTGCCAGCAGCCAGAGAGACACCTCCGAAACTTTCTTT.